Listed below are T cell receptor beta chains from one sample, sequenced in a study of blood T cell repertoires in COVID-19. Using immunoSEQ multiplex PCR, the repertoire was profiled, and TCRdb retains in-frame clones only, with some absent. The sample yields approximately 170,000 clones, 80% to 90% seen once. Sample: peripheral blood. These receptors all stem from a man aged 18 to 30 who had recovered from COVID-19. CDR3s include the opening cysteine and the closing phenylalanine or tryptophan. A D gene is named only where the DNA matches it firmly. The size entry is marked missing in some rows and otherwise reads once, few, many or a size class.

v_call	clone_size	j_call	d_call	cdr3_nt	cdr3_aa
TRBV7-2	-	TRBJ2-7	-	TGTGCCAGCAGCCCCGACAGATACGAGCAGTACTTC	CASSPDRYEQYF
TRBV6-1	-	TRBJ2-7	TRBD1	TGTGCCAGCAGTGAGGACAGGGTGTACGAGCAGTACTTC	CASSEDRVYEQYF
TRBV15	-	TRBJ1-3	-	TGTGCCACCAGCAGGAGGCTCTCTGGAAACACCATATATTTT	CATSRRLSGNTIYF
TRBV6-6	-	TRBJ2-7	TRBD2	TGTGCCAGCAGTCGTCGGACTAGCGGGAGGGTAAGGTCGGTCTACGAGCAGTACTTC	CASSRRTSGRVRSVYEQYF
TRBV10-3	-	TRBJ2-1	TRBD1	TGTGCCATCAGTGAAAGGACAGGTTCCTACAATGAGCAGTTCTTC	CAISERTGSYNEQFF
TRBV27	-	TRBJ2-5	-	TGTGCCAGCACCCCGGGCGGGAAGGGGACCCAGTACTTC	CASTPGGKGTQYF
TRBV6-2/TRBV6-3	few	TRBJ2-7	-	TGTGCCAGCAGTTTCGCGTACGAGCAGTACTTC	CASSFAYEQYF
TRBV6-5	-	TRBJ2-5	TRBD2	TGTGCCAGCCAAGCCCCCATAGCGGGCCAAGAGACCCAGTACTTC	CASQAPIAGQETQYF
TRBV6-5	-	TRBJ2-3	TRBD2	TGTGCCAGCAGTTACGAATTAGCGGGACCCACAGATACGCAGTATTTT	CASSYELAGPTDTQYF
TRBV19	-	TRBJ1-1	-	TGTGCCAGTAGTATAGTTTTGCGTAGTCTAGGCGTGAACACTGAAGCTTTCTTT	CASSIVLRSLGVNTEAFF
TRBV28	-	TRBJ1-1	-	TGTGCCAGCAGTTTACCAGGAAACACTGAAGCTTTCTTT	CASSLPGNTEAFF
TRBV10-3	few	TRBJ1-5	-	TGTGCCATCGGGAGGGACAATCAGCCCCAGCATTTT	CAIGRDNQPQHF
TRBV9	-	TRBJ2-7	TRBD2	TGTGCCAGCAGCGTAGGTAGCGGGGTTGAGGGGAACGAGCAGTACTTC	CASSVGSGVEGNEQYF
TRBV7-7	-	TRBJ2-7	TRBD1	TGTGCTAGCAGCGCTGGGACAGGGGGCGGGTACGAGCAGTACTTC	CASSAGTGGGYEQYF
TRBV28	-	TRBJ2-3	-	TGTGCCAGCAGCCTCACAGACAATACGCAGTATTTT	CASSLTDNTQYF
TRBV6-5	-	TRBJ1-1	-	TGTGCCAGCAGCCCGGGACAAAGGCGCACTGAAGCTTTCTTT	CASSPGQRRTEAFF
TRBV10-3	-	TRBJ1-1	-	TGTGCCACACACAGCCCGAACACTGAAGCTTTCTTT	CATHSPNTEAFF
TRBV5-1	-	TRBJ2-5	-	TGCGCCAGCAGCTTGATACGCCGGCAGGGAGAGACCCAGTACTTC	CASSLIRRQGETQYF
TRBV5-1	once	TRBJ2-1	TRBD2	TGCGCCAGCAGCTTGGGGGGACTAACCTCCTACAATGAGCAGTTCTTC	CASSLGGLTSYNEQFF
TRBV10-3	-	TRBJ1-4	-	TGTGCCATCAGTGAGGAGTACGGGCAGGGGTTAAATGAAAAACTGTTTTTT	CAISEEYGQGLNEKLFF
TRBV5-6	-	TRBJ1-1	-	TGTGCCAGCAGCTGGGGACTACAGGGAAGGCTTGAAGCTTTCTTT	CASSWGLQGRLEAFF
TRBV7-2	few	TRBJ1-2	-	TGTGCCAGCAGTTCCGACAGGCACTATGGCTACACCTTC	CASSSDRHYGYTF
TRBV2	-	TRBJ2-7	-	TGTGCCAGCAGCCGACAGACCGATACCTACGAGCAGTACTTC	CASSRQTDTYEQYF
TRBV9	-	TRBJ2-3	TRBD2	TGTGCCAGCAGCGTAGTAGCGGGGACCACAGATACGCAGTATTTT	CASSVVAGTTDTQYF
TRBV28	few	TRBJ2-7	TRBD1	TGTGCCAGCAGTTGGGGACAGGGGGCGGGGGAGCAGTACTTC	CASSWGQGAGEQYF
TRBV5-1	-	TRBJ2-5	-	TGCGCCAGCAGCGTCGAGATTGGGGCTCTGGGGACCCAGTACTTC	CASSVEIGALGTQYF
TRBV5-5	-	TRBJ2-1	-	TGTGCCAGCAGCCAGGAGCGGTCCAATGAGCAGTTCTTC	CASSQERSNEQFF
TRBV6-2/TRBV6-3	-	TRBJ2-4	-	TGTGCCAGCAGTAGGGGACTCGCGTTTAGCCAAGGAAACATTCAGTACTTC	CASSRGLAFSQGNIQYF
TRBV19	few	TRBJ2-1	TRBD2	TGTGCCAGTAGGAGCTGGACTAGCGGTTACAATGAGCAGTTCTTC	CASRSWTSGYNEQFF
TRBV18	few	TRBJ1-6	-	TGTGCCAGCTCACCACCGCGGCAGGGACTAGGAATTTCACCCCTCCACTTT	CASSPPRQGLGISPLHF
TRBV19	-	TRBJ2-2	TRBD2	TGTGCCAGTCTGCCGGGACTAGTAACCGGGGAGCTGTTTTTT	CASLPGLVTGELFF
TRBV3-1/TRBV3-2	-	TRBJ2-3	-	TGTGCCAGCAGCCAGACTACTAGCACAGATACGCAGTATTTT	CASSQTTSTDTQYF
TRBV5-4	-	TRBJ1-3	-	TGTGCCAGCTTTTCTCGAGGGGGCTCTGGAAACACCATATATTTT	CASFSRGGSGNTIYF
TRBV18	-	TRBJ1-5	TRBD1	TGTGCCAGCTCACCAAGGCGGGACAGCTACAATCAGCCCCAGCATTTT	CASSPRRDSYNQPQHF
TRBV6-5	-	TRBJ1-4	-	TGTGCCAGCAGAAACCACAGGGCAACTAATGAAAAACTGTTTTTT	CASRNHRATNEKLFF
TRBV6-2/TRBV6-3	-	TRBJ2-7	TRBD2	TGTGCCAGCAGTTACCCCGGGACTAGCGGGAGGAGCGAGCAGTACTTC	CASSYPGTSGRSEQYF
TRBV30	-	TRBJ1-2	-	TGTGCCTGGAGTCGGGGAGGGGAAACGGGCTACACCTTC	CAWSRGGETGYTF
TRBV6-5	-	TRBJ1-2	TRBD1	TGTGCCAGCACTTCGACGGGGACAGGTGGGGATGGCTACACCTTC	CASTSTGTGGDGYTF
TRBV5-6	-	TRBJ2-7	-	TGTGCCAGCAGCTTACACGGACAGTTCTACGAGCAGTACTTC	CASSLHGQFYEQYF
TRBV2	-	TRBJ2-7	TRBD2	TGTGCCAGCAGCGAAGGGGACTATGCCTACGAGCAGTACTTC	CASSEGDYAYEQYF